These 24 T cell receptor beta chains originate from one sample sequenced in a study of graft-versus-host responses after intestinal transplantation (dated by TCRdb to about 2021). The library was generated by the immunoSEQ multiplex PCR assay. Here the immuneACCESS table is served through TCRdb, limited to in-frame sequences with V and J called. Missing clones are a known gap in these copies; in checked studies unresolved V genes cover under half, and the rest lacks a known reason. For this sample the table gives 8,000 to 11,000 clones, of which roughly a third were detected only once. The leading ten clones occupy about 13% of the sample. Explained via the paper, the time point label denotes: cells obtained before transplantation from donor or recipient. Mixed lymphocyte reactions plated about 200,000 CFSE-labeled pre-transplant responders with about 200,000 irradiated violet-dye-labeled stimulators and were cultured for 6 days.

Sequencing used alloreactive CD8+ T cells from a mixed lymphocyte reaction culture, obtained before intestinal transplant. Interpreted using the paper, the cell subset or site label stands for: CFSE-low proliferating T cells sorted from approximately 6-day pre-transplant mixed lymphocyte reaction (GvH or HvG direction). The receptor set was obtained from a human patient who received an intestinal transplant.

The V and J genes are TRBV1 and TRBJ1-3; TRBD1 is taken as the D call from the table, unchecked against the DNA. TRBV1 corresponds to a pseudogene. The CDR3 contains 14 residues. Here the CDR3 reads CTSSRGSSGNTIYF. CDR3 DNA sequence: TGCACCAGCAGTAGGGGGAGCTCTGGAAACACCATATATTTT.

This clone was detected a few times. The chain carries TRBV4-1 and TRBJ1-2; 10 nucleotides line up with TRBD1. The CDR3 covers 11 residues. J gave up 12 bases and V 8 bases, and 6 bases lay outside the gene matches. Per the germline V gene, CDR1 is MGHRA and CDR2 is YSYEKL. CDR3 region: CASFDRGLHTF. The CDR3 nucleotides are TGCGCCAGCTTTGACAGGGGGCTCCACACCTTC.

The V call is TRBV19, the J call TRBJ1-4, with a tentative D call TRBD1 (5 bases). This CDR3 spans 15 amino acids. CDR1 and CDR2 from the germline V gene are LNHDA and SQIVND (reference sequence). Trimming removed 6 bases at V and 8 bases at J, with 19 bases between. This chain's CDR3 is CASSPLGGDFEKLFF. The CDR3 DNA reads TGTGCCAGTAGCCCCCTCGGGGGGGATTTCGAAAAACTGTTTTTT.

The J gene is TRBJ2-7, the V gene TRBV18; TRBD2 is a possible D gene (6 bases). V was pared by 3 bases and J by 3 bases, with 12 bases between. Germline CDR1 reads KGHSH; CDR2 reads LQKENI. CDR3 length equals 14 residues. CDR3 loop: CASSPRMRDYEQYF. The CDR3 DNA sequence: TGTGCCAGCTCACCGCGAATGCGGGACTACGAGCAGTACTTC. Together with reference TRBV18 and TRBJ2-7, the CDR3 gives the full variable domain: NAGVMQNPRHLVRRRGQEARLRCSPMKGHSHVYWYRQLPEEGLKFMVYLQKENIIDESGMPKERFSAEFPKEGPSILRIQQVVRGDSAAYFCASSPRMRDYEQYFGPGTRLTVT.

In this sample, this clone turned up a few times. The chain joins TRBV4-1 to TRBJ2-3; D possibly corresponds to TRBD2 (6 bases). V gave up 2 bases and J gave up 4 bases, with 10 bases separating them. Germline V gives CDR1 MGHRA, CDR2 YSYEKL. This CDR3 is 14 amino acids long. The CDR3 sequence is CASSQWTGADTQYF. In nucleotides, the CDR3 is TGCGCCAGCAGCCAATGGACGGGAGCAGATACGCAGTATTTT.

The sample holds a few counts of this clone. This chain links TRBV4-1 with TRBJ1-5, with 8 positions matching TRBD1. Trimming removed 1 base from V and 4 bases from J; junction bases left unmatched: 3. The CDR3 totals 15 residues. Germline CDR1 is MGHRA and CDR2 is YSYEKL. The CDR3 region has the DNA TGCGCCAGCAGCCAAGTTGGGACAGGTAATCAGCCCCAGCATTTT. Translation: CASSQVGTGNQPQHF.

The V gene is TRBV28, the J gene TRBJ2-5; TRBD1 matches 9 bases. The CDR3 consists of 14 residues. Germline V gene lookup returns CDR1 MDHEN and CDR2 SYDVKM. The V gene end was trimmed by 4 bases and the J gene end by 4 bases; junction bases not matched to a gene: 4. The CDR3, as DNA: TGTGCCAGCAGTTCCACAGGGGGCCGAGAGACCCAGTACTTC. It encodes CASSSTGGRETQYF.

The rearrangement links TRBV2 to TRBJ1-2; D is unresolved. Germline V gene lookup returns CDR1 SNHLY and CDR2 FYNNEI. The CDR3 is 16 amino acids. V shed 1 base and J shed 0 bases, with 12 bases lying between them. CDR3: CASSEGDGVANYGYTF. CDR3 nucleotide sequence: TGTGCCAGCAGTGAAGGAGACGGAGTAGCTAACTATGGCTACACCTTC. Combining the CDR3 with reference TRBV2 and TRBJ1-2 gives the whole variable domain EPEVTQTPSHQVTQMGQEVILRCVPISNHLYFYWYRQILGQKVEFLVSFYNNEISEKSEIFDDQFSVERPDGSNFTLKIRSTKLEDSAMYFCASSEGDGVANYGYTFGSGTRLTVV.

This clone has a handful of counts. J is TRBJ1-6 and V is TRBV28, with 7 bases lining up with TRBD1. The trim removed 3 bases at V and 2 bases at J, leaving 10 bases unmatched. This CDR3 comprises 18 residues. Germline CDR1 is MDHEN and CDR2 is SYDVKM. The DNA for the CDR3 is TGTGCCAGCAGTTTGGTGGCAGGGGGTGCGCCCTATAATTCACCCCTCCACTTT. It codes for CASSLVAGGAPYNSPLHF.

This clone was detected a few times. The CDR3 loop reads CASSSGQGFYEQYF. The CDR3, as DNA: TGTGCCAGCAGTTCCGGACAGGGTTTCTACGAGCAGTACTTC. V usage is TRBV6-5 and J usage is TRBJ2-7; TRBD1 matches at 8 bases. Unmatched junction bases numbered 5, after V lost 4 bases and J lost 3 bases. The CDR3 totals 14 residues. Per germline, CDR1 MNHEY and CDR2 SVGAGI.

The chain links TRBV11-2 to TRBJ2-3, with D uncertain. Trimming took off 0 bases at V and 5 bases at J, with 6 bases between the two ends. Per germline, CDR1 SGHAT and CDR2 FQNNGV. The CDR3 has 13 amino acids. The CDR3 nucleotides read TGTGCCAGCAGCTTAGAGAGTAAAGATACGCAGTATTTT. It translates to CASSLESKDTQYF.

The chain carries TRBV29-1 and TRBJ2-1; 8 bases agree with TRBD1. Germline V gene sequence: CDR1 SQVTM, CDR2 ANQGSEA. This CDR3 has 15 residues. J was trimmed by 5 bases and V by 3 bases; bases with no gene match: 9. CDR3 DNA sequence: TGCAGCGTTGACTTCCCGGGACAGGCCAACAATGAGCAGTTCTTC. Translated, it gives CSVDFPGQANNEQFF.

This clone was seen a few times. The chain joins TRBV6-6 to TRBJ1-4; D is possibly TRBD1 (5 bases). With 6 bases removed from V and 8 bases from J, the gap between germline ends came to 16 bases. Germline V gene data show CDR1 as MNHNY and CDR2 as SVGAGI (reference sequence). The CDR3 runs 14 residues. The CDR3 coding sequence is TGTGCCAGCAGACTTCGGGGACTTCAGGAAAAACTGTTTTTT. It specifies CASRLRGLQEKLFF.

The gene calls are TRBV6-5 and TRBJ2-7; possibly TRBD2 for D (7 bases). Germline-derived CDR1 and CDR2 are MNHEY and SVGAGI. This CDR3 is built from 13 residues. V was shortened by 0 bases and J by 6 bases, with 9 bases between the two germline ends. CDR3 in amino acids: CASSYSRGLEQYF. In nucleotides, the CDR3 is TGTGCCAGCAGTTACTCGCGGGGGCTCGAGCAGTACTTC.

This chain links TRBV9 with TRBJ2-2; tentatively, D is TRBD2 (5 bases). The CDR3 is 16 amino acids. The V gene's germline CDR1 is SGDLS and CDR2 YYNGEE. Trimming took 0 bases from V and 0 from J, leaving 9 bases between them. The CDR3 sequence is CASSVGSAANTGELFF. The CDR3 nucleotides are TGTGCCAGCAGCGTAGGTAGCGCCGCGAACACCGGGGAGCTGTTTTTT.

V is TRBV27 and J is TRBJ2-1; 12 bases are shared with TRBD2. Germline lookup yields CDR1 MNHEY and CDR2 SMNVEV (reference sequence). The CDR3 spans 18 residues. With 3 bases clipped from V and 1 base from J, the junction kept 7 bases outside the gene matches. As DNA, the CDR3 is TGTGCCAGCAGTTTCCTGACTAGCGGGGGCGTATCCTACAATGAGCAGTTCTTC. Its translation: CASSFLTSGGVSYNEQFF.

The sample holds a few counts of this clone. The genes are TRBV10-3 and TRBJ2-1; D remains unclear. Germline assignment: CDR1 ENHRY and CDR2 SYGVKD. There are 15 residues in the CDR3. Trimming pared 4 bases from V and 1 base from J, leaving 11 bases between. The DNA for the CDR3 is TGTGCCATCAGTGTAGGAGTCGGATCCTACAATGAGCAGTTCTTC. Protein sequence: CAISVGVGSYNEQFF.

This clone is labeled medium-sized (0.01 to 0.1%). The gene calls are TRBV19 and TRBJ1-6, with no clear D. This CDR3 is 13 amino acids long. V was trimmed by 6 bases and J by 7 bases, leaving 10 bases between them. In germline, CDR1 is LNHDA, CDR2 SQIVND (reference sequence). CDR3 loop: CASSISGNSPLHF. In nucleotides, the CDR3 is TGTGCCAGTAGCATCAGCGGGAATTCACCCCTCCACTTT.

The rearrangement uses TRBV7-2 and TRBJ1-1, with D unresolved. Trimming took off 5 bases at V and 8 bases at J, with 18 bases between the two ends. CDR1 and CDR2 (germline): SGHTA, FQGNSA. The CDR3 has 14 amino acids. CDR3 loop: CASSPRSRRKEAFF. The CDR3 region has the DNA TGTGCCAGCAGCCCCAGGTCCAGACGTAAGGAAGCTTTCTTT.

This clone was detected only a few times. DNA for the CDR3: TGTGCCAGCAGCTTCCGAGAGTCTCACCCCTTATATTTT. This encodes CASSFRESHPLYF. The rearrangement uses TRBV11-3 and TRBJ1-3; no definite D call. There are 13 residues in the CDR3. Deletions cut 3 bases from V and 14 bases from J, with 17 bases between. Germline V lookup: CDR1 SGHNT, CDR2 YENEEA.

V and J are TRBV27 and TRBJ2-1; possible D gene TRBD1, 7 bases. V lost 3 bases and J lost 0, with 15 bases in between. Per the germline V gene, CDR1 is MNHEY and CDR2 is SMNVEV (reference sequence). This CDR3 is built from 17 residues. The CDR3 DNA follows: TGTGCCAGCAGTTTTCGACAGGGACTTAGCTCCTACAATGAGCAGTTCTTC. The encoded protein is CASSFRQGLSSYNEQFF.

This chain links TRBV5-4 with TRBJ2-3; D remains unclear. Deletions cut 3 bases from V and 4 bases from J, with 9 bases between. The CDR3 has 13 residues. Germline CDR1 reads SGHNT; CDR2 reads YYREEE (reference sequence). For the CDR3, the DNA is TGTGCCAGCAGCTCCGGGTGGTCAGATACGCAGTATTTT. Its translation: CASSSGWSDTQYF.

The chain combines TRBV7-8 with TRBJ2-1; TRBD1 aligns across 7 bases. CDR1 is SGHVS, CDR2 FQNEAQ, per germline. There are 14 residues in the CDR3. V was pared by 5 bases and J by 8 bases, with 9 bases of the junction left unmatched. The CDR3 region has the DNA TGTGCCAGCAGCGCGACAGGGTGGTACGATGAGCAGTTCTTC. Its protein is CASSATGWYDEQFF. Full variable domain (missing parts from reference TRBV7-8 and TRBJ2-1): GAGVSQSPRYKVAKRGQDVALRCDPISGHVSLFWYQQALGQGPEFLTYFQNEAQLDKSGLPSDRFFAERPEGSVSTLKIQRTQQEDSAVYLCASSATGWYDEQFFGPGTRLTVL.

V and J are TRBV29-1 and TRBJ2-7; a weak D match, TRBD2 (5 bases). The CDR3 sequence is 14 residues long. The germline V gene encodes CDR1 SQVTM and CDR2 ANQGSEA. The V end was cut by 6 bases, the J end by 2 bases, with 17 bases between. The CDR3 DNA reads as TGCAGCGTCCTAGCCCCCGACGGTGCCTACGAGCAGTACTTC. Its translation: CSVLAPDGAYEQYF.